This T cell receptor beta chain appears in the sequencing data of a study of blood T cell repertoires in COVID-19. Study in general: The origin of the acute and convalescent COVID-19 samples was the United States, Italy and Spain.

This CDR3 is built from 14 residues. V dropped 4 bases and J dropped 0; count of bases not matched to a gene: 2. Germline V lookup: CDR1 SGHDT, CDR2 YYEEEE. Original analysis: Estimates of nucleated cell counts were drawn from the amplification of reference gene primers. Data came from immunoSEQ multiplex PCR; TCRdb stores just in-frame clones and leaves some out. Clone size and V and J calls were adopted from that table, with D and trimming inferred from the DNA. Among 200,000 to 300,000 clones listed, around 89% were seen once. All enrollees were about 18 to 89 years old and from fewer than 25 US areas. Clinical history reported by participants formed the basis on which cohorts were assigned. This clone has just a few counts. This specimen includes other DNA sequences encoding the same CDR3.

This receptor was taken from a man aged 35 to 55 who had recovered from COVID-19. The chain joins TRBV5-6 to TRBJ1-1, with TRBD1 matching over 8 bases. The sequenced material came from PBMCs or T cells enriched from blood (not recorded which). The CDR3 is CASSRGQVNTEAFF. DNA of the CDR3: TGTGCCAGCAGCAGGGGACAGGTGAACACTGAAGCTTTCTTT.